The 18 T cell receptor beta chains below all came from one sample that was sequenced in a study of cytomegalovirus exposure and HLA in healthy donors. The PCR used 60 Vbeta and 13 Jbeta primers. Sequenced by immunoSEQ multiplex PCR; TCRdb stores in-frame clones only, minus some. This table has around 120,000 clones, around 80% appearing once. Sequences were obtained from PBMCs. The receptors stem from a female donor in good health and CMV-seropositive.

This sequence joins TRBV5-4 and TRBJ2-2; maybe TRBD1 (6 bases). The CDR3 length is 14 residues. Per the germline V gene, CDR1 is SGHNT and CDR2 is YYREEE (reference sequence). V was cut by 4 bases and J by 4 bases, with 11 bases left in between. The CDR3 here is CASSPRTATGELFF. For the CDR3, the DNA is TGTGCCAGCAGCCCGAGGACAGCCACCGGGGAGCTGTTTTTT.

This clone appeared a few times. The chain has TRBV7-2 and TRBJ2-4, with 7 bases aligning to TRBD1. This CDR3 has 14 residues. J gave up 7 bases and V 6 bases, and 9 bases lay outside the gene matches. Germline V gene data show CDR1 as SGHTA and CDR2 as FQGNSA. CDR3 loop: CASRQNRGANIQYF. As DNA, the CDR3 is TGTGCCAGCAGGCAGAACAGGGGAGCGAACATTCAGTACTTC.

The V and J genes are TRBV19 and TRBJ1-6, with 7 positions matching TRBD1. V lost 5 bases to trimming and J lost 6 bases; unmatched junction nucleotides: 4. Germline CDR1 is LNHDA and CDR2 is SQIVND (reference sequence). CDR3 length equals 14 residues. The CDR3 loop reads CASSGQASNSPLHF. DNA of the CDR3: TGTGCCAGTAGTGGACAGGCTTCTAATTCACCCCTCCACTTT.

J is TRBJ1-4 and V is TRBV27; 7 bases map to TRBD1. CDR1 is MNHEY and CDR2 is SMNVEV in the germline V gene (reference sequence). The length of the CDR3 is 16 residues. Trimming removed 2 bases from V and 4 bases from J; junction bases left unmatched: 7. This CDR3 is CASSLRDPGGNEKLFF. In DNA, the CDR3 is TGTGCCAGCAGTTTAAGGGATCCAGGGGGTAATGAAAAACTGTTTTTT.

V is TRBV7-9 and J is TRBJ2-7; TRBD1 aligns across 8 bases. The CDR3 is 15 residues long. J lost 2 bases, V lost 5 bases, and 8 bases had no gene match. Germline CDR1 is SEHNR and CDR2 is FQNEAQ (reference sequence). The CDR3 DNA reads as TGTGCCAGCAGCCCCCCCACGACAGGGGCCTACGAGCAGTACTTC. It specifies CASSPPTTGAYEQYF.

This clone was recorded once. The V gene is TRBV2, the J gene TRBJ1-5; possible D gene TRBD1, 5 bases. Trimming left V 8 bases short and J 1 base short, with 24 bases between. CDR3 length equals 18 residues. Germline V gene sequence: CDR1 SNHLY, CDR2 FYNNEI. The CDR3 DNA is TGTGCCAGCGAAACAGGTACCGGTTTGTGGGGAAGCAATCAGCCCCAGCATTTT. It specifies CASETGTGLWGSNQPQHF.

The chain combines TRBV30 with TRBJ2-3; 8 bases agree with TRBD1. Germline CDR1 is GTSNPN and CDR2 is SVGIG (reference sequence). The CDR3 is made up of 14 amino acids. V gave up 4 bases and J gave up 0 bases; unmatched junction bases: 3. CDR3 protein: CAWNRGMSTDTQYF. CDR3 in DNA: TGTGCCTGGAACAGGGGGATGAGCACAGATACGCAGTATTTT. The full variable domain, with the rest looked up from reference TRBV30 and TRBJ2-3, is SQTIHQWPATLVQPVGSPLSLECTVEGTSNPNLYWYRQAAGRGLQLLFYSVGIGQISSEVPQNLSASRPQDRQFILSSKKLLLSDSGFYLCAWNRGMSTDTQYFGPGTRLTVL.

V is TRBV30 and J is TRBJ2-3; possibly TRBD2 for D (6 bases). Trimming stripped 1 base from V and 0 bases from J, with 14 bases between. Germline assignment: CDR1 GTSNPN and CDR2 SVGIG (reference sequence). CDR3 size: 16 residues. The CDR3 bases are TGTGCCTGGAGTGATGGGACTTCGTATAGCACAGATACGCAGTATTTT. Its protein is CAWSDGTSYSTDTQYF.

This chain links TRBV5-8 with TRBJ1-6; D gene uncertain. This CDR3 has 14 amino acids. Trimming took 0 bases from V and 3 from J, leaving 4 bases between them. Germline assignment: CDR1 SGHTS and CDR2 YDEGEE. As DNA, the CDR3 is TGTGCCAGCAGCTTGGTTATCTATAATTCACCCCTCCACTTT. Encoded protein: CASSLVIYNSPLHF.

The gene calls are TRBV11-2 and TRBJ1-5; 7 bases are a match to TRBD1. The CDR3 consists of 15 residues. Germline CDR1 is SGHAT and CDR2 is FQNNGV. The junction had 6 bases not matched to a gene; V was cut back by 4 bases and J by 3 bases. CDR3 sequence: CASSSGTEVNQPQHF. The CDR3 DNA reads TGTGCCAGCAGCTCCGGGACAGAAGTCAATCAGCCCCAGCATTTT. The full variable domain, completed using reference TRBV11-2 and TRBJ1-5, is EAGVAQSPRYKIIEKRQSVAFWCNPISGHATLYWYQQILGQGPKLLIQFQNNGVVDDSQLPKDRFSAERLKGVDSTLKIQPAKLEDSAVYLCASSSGTEVNQPQHFGDGTRLSIL.

The chain recombines TRBV7-9 with TRBJ2-3; D is perhaps TRBD1 (5 bases). Trimming stripped 5 bases from V and 3 bases from J, with 15 bases between. In germline, CDR1 is SEHNR, CDR2 FQNEAQ (reference sequence). This CDR3 spans 15 amino acids. The chain's CDR3 is CASSPPWTKTDTQYF. The CDR3 DNA reads TGTGCCAGCAGCCCCCCCTGGACAAAAACAGATACGCAGTATTTT.

The chain joins TRBV10-2 to TRBJ1-3; D gene uncertain. Germline V gene lookup returns CDR1 WSHSY and CDR2 SAAADI. The CDR3 has 15 residues. V dropped 6 bases and J dropped 0 bases, with 12 bases sitting between them. The CDR3 bases are TGCGCCAGCAGAACGGGGTTCAGCTCTGGAAACACCATATATTTT. Encoded protein: CASRTGFSSGNTIYF.

The chain links TRBV5-1 to TRBJ1-1, with 9 bases that match TRBD1. The CDR3 extends over 17 amino acids. The trim removed 3 bases at V and 4 bases at J, leaving 13 bases unmatched. The germline V gene encodes CDR1 SGHRS and CDR2 YFSETQ. As DNA, the CDR3 is TGCGCCAGCAGCTCCCCAACCACAGACAGGGGGTCCACTGAAGCTTTCTTT. Translated, it gives CASSSPTTDRGSTEAFF.

The rearrangement links TRBV5-1 to TRBJ2-2; TRBD1 matches at 9 bases. Trimming cost V 4 bases and J 8 bases; bases outside gene matches: 12. The CDR3 contains 16 residues. CDR1 and CDR2 (germline): SGHRS, YFSETQ. DNA of the CDR3: TGCGCCAGCAGCGGAACGATACAGGGGGCAGGTGGGGAGCTGTTTTTT. Its protein product is CASSGTIQGAGGELFF.

V usage is TRBV7-2 and J usage is TRBJ2-3, with a tentative D call TRBD1 (5 bases). The germline V and J ends were trimmed by 1 base and 6 bases, with 11 bases remaining between them. The CDR3 has 14 amino acids. From germline, CDR1 is SGHTA and CDR2 FQGNSA. This CDR3 reads CASSLDPGPDTQYF. The DNA of the CDR3 is TGTGCCAGCAGCTTAGATCCAGGGCCCGATACGCAGTATTTT.

The J gene is TRBJ2-2, the V gene TRBV6-1; D not certain. The CDR3 is made up of 16 amino acids. Germline V gene data show CDR1 as MNHNS and CDR2 as SASEGT. Trimming pared 2 bases from V and 6 bases from J, leaving 16 bases between. The CDR3 is CASSEIAGRWSGELFF. In DNA, the CDR3 is TGTGCCAGCAGTGAAATCGCAGGAAGGTGGTCCGGGGAGCTGTTTTTT.

The chain links TRBV11-2 to TRBJ2-3, with D tentatively TRBD2 (6 bases). Deletions cut 3 bases from V and 6 bases from J, with 16 bases between. This CDR3 contains 15 residues. CDR1 SGHAT and CDR2 FQNNGV come from the germline V gene. The CDR3 loop is CASSFGTPGRDTQYF. The CDR3 bases are TGTGCCAGCAGCTTCGGGACTCCAGGCAGGGATACGCAGTATTTT. The whole variable domain, filled in from reference TRBV11-2 and TRBJ2-3, reads EAGVAQSPRYKIIEKRQSVAFWCNPISGHATLYWYQQILGQGPKLLIQFQNNGVVDDSQLPKDRFSAERLKGVDSTLKIQPAKLEDSAVYLCASSFGTPGRDTQYFGPGTRLTVL.

The chain employs TRBV5-6 and TRBJ1-6; D might be TRBD1 (5 bases). The CDR3 length is 14 residues. V lost 3 bases, J lost 6 bases, and 10 bases lay in between. In germline, CDR1 is SGHDT, CDR2 YYEEEE. The CDR3 loop is CASSSRQPNSPLHF. In DNA form, the CDR3 reads TGTGCCAGCAGCTCGAGACAGCCTAATTCACCCCTCCACTTT.